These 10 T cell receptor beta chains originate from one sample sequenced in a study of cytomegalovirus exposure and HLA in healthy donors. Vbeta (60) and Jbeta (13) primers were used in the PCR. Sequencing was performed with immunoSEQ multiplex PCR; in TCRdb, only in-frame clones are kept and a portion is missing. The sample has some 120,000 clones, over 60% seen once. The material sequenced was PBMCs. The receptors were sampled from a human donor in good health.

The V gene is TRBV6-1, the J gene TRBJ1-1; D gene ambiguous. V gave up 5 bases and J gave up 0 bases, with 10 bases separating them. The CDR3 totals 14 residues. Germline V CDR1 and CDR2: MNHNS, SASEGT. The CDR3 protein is CASSRAALNTEAFF. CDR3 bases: TGTGCCAGCAGTCGCGCGGCTCTGAACACTGAAGCTTTCTTT.

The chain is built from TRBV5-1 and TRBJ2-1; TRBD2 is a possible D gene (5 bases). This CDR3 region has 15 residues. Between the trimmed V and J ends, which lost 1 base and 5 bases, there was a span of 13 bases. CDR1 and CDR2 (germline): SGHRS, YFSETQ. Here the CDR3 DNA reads TGCGCCAGCAGCTTGATGACTATCGACAACAATGAGCAGTTCTTC. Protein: CASSLMTIDNNEQFF.

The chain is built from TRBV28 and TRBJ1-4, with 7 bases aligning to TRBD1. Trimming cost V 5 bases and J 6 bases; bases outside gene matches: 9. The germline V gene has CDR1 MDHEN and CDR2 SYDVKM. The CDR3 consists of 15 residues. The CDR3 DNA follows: TGTGCCAGCAGTCGTCCGGGACAGTTACATGAAAAACTGTTTTTT. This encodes CASSRPGQLHEKLFF. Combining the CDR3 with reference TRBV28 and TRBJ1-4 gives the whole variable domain DVKVTQSSRYLVKRTGEKVFLECVQDMDHENMFWYRQDPGLGLRLIYFSYDVKMKEKGDIPEGYSVSREKKERFSLILESASTNQTSMYLCASSRPGQLHEKLFFGSGTQLSVL.

CDR3 in amino acids: CASRYTGDRAQHF. The CDR3 DNA follows: TGTGCCAGCAGGTATACAGGGGATCGAGCCCAGCATTTT. This chain joins TRBV2 and TRBJ1-5, with 7 bases identical to TRBD1. Germline CDR1 reads SNHLY; CDR2 reads FYNNEI. Unmatched junction bases numbered 10, after V lost 6 bases and J lost 11 bases. This CDR3 spans 13 amino acids. Variable domain in full (rest from reference TRBV2 and TRBJ1-5): EPEVTQTPSHQVTQMGQEVILRCVPISNHLYFYWYRQILGQKVEFLVSFYNNEISEKSEIFDDQFSVERPDGSNFTLKIRSTKLEDSAMYFCASRYTGDRAQHFGDGTRLSIL.

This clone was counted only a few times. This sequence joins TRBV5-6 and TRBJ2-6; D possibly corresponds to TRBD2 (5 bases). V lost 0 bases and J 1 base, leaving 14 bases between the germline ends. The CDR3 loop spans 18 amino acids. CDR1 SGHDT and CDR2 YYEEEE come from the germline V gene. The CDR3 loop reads CASSLGGGGLSGANVLTF. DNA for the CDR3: TGTGCCAGCAGCTTGGGTGGCGGCGGGTTATCTGGGGCCAACGTCCTGACTTTC.

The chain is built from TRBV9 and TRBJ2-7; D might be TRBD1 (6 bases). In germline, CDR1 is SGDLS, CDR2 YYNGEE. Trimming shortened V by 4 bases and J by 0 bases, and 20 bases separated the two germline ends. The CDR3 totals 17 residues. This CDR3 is CASSLPGHRAHSYEQYF. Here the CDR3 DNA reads TGTGCCAGCAGCCTTCCGGGACACCGAGCTCACTCCTACGAGCAGTACTTC.

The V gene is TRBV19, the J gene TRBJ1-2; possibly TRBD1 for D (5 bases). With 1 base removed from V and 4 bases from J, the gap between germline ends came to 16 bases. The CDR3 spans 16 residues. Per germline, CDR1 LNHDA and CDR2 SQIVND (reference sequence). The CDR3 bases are TGTGCCAGTAGTATAGCAGGGATCGAAGGGTCCTATGGCTACACCTTC. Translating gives CASSIAGIEGSYGYTF.

The CDR3 DNA sequence: TGTGCCATCACAGGGAGGGGCTCCTACGAGCAGTACTTC. Protein product: CAITGRGSYEQYF. The gene calls are TRBV2 and TRBJ2-7; D possibly corresponds to TRBD2 (7 bases). The CDR3 has 13 residues. CDR1 and CDR2 (germline): SNHLY, FYNNEI. V was pared by 10 bases and J by 0 bases, with 13 bases between.

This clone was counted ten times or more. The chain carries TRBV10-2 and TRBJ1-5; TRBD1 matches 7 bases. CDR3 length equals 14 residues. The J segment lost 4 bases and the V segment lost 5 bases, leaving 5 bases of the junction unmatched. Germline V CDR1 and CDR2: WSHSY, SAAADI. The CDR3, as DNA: TGCGCCAGCAGTACAGGGGATTCGAATCAGCCCCAGCATTTT. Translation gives CASSTGDSNQPQHF.

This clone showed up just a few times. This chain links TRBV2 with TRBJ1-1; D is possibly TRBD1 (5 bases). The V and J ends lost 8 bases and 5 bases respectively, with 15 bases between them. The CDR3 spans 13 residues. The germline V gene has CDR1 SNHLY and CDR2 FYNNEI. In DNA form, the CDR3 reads TGTGCCAGCGGGAAACAAAGGGGAACTGAAGCTTTCTTT. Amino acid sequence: CASGKQRGTEAFF.